What follows are 30 T cell receptor beta chains derived from one specimen sequenced in a study of T cell clonality in common variable immunodeficiency. Clones were read by immunoSEQ multiplex PCR, and TCRdb kept only the in-frame ones, dropping some. The sample gives fewer than 50,000 clones, none seen only once, and the top ten clones hold approximately 0.68%. Sequenced input: peripheral blood mononuclear cells. Receptors were obtained from a person aged 18 to 70 in good health.

This clone was picked up many times. The read terminates 3 residues before the CDR3 end, so the remaining end is supplied by the germline J gene. The chain combines TRBV5-1 with TRBJ2-3; 12 bases map to TRBD2. CDR3 length: 16 residues. Germline values: CDR1 SGHRS, CDR2 YFSETQ. The V segment lost 4 bases and the J segment 2 bases; nucleotides outside the gene matches: 5. Incomplete CDR3 DNA: TGCGCCAGCAGCATTACTAGCGGGAGGCCCACAGATACG. It specifies CASSITSGRPTDT. The entire CDR3 protein is CASSITSGRPTDTQYF.

This clone was counted between two and nine times. Read sequence stops 3 residues before the CDR3 end, and the germline J gene provides the missing end. The rearrangement links TRBV19 to TRBJ1-1; a possible D gene is TRBD1 (6 bases). The V gene lost 4 bases and the J gene lost 5 bases, with 20 bases spanning the gap. The CDR3 extends over 16 amino acids. Germline assignment: CDR1 LNHDA and CDR2 SQIVND (reference sequence). The chain's CDR3 is CASSTSSGRGITEAFF. Partial CDR3 DNA: TGTGCCAGTAGTACTTCCTCCGGCAGGGGTATTACTGAA.

In its sample, this clone was seen many times. This specimen includes other DNA sequences encoding the same CDR3. The CDR3 here is CASSRQGYSSYNEQFF. The DNA read from the CDR3 is TGTGCCAGTAGTAGGCAGGGTTATAGCTCCTACAATGAG. V usage is TRBV19 and J usage is TRBJ2-1; weak D call: TRBD1 (5 bases). The observed sequence ends 3 residues before the CDR3 terminus, with the missing tail filled in from the germline J gene. Trimming stripped 4 bases from V and 0 bases from J, with 13 bases between. Germline assignment: CDR1 LNHDA and CDR2 SQIVND (reference sequence). There are 16 residues in the CDR3.

This clone was counted ten times or more. The CDR3 loop reads CASSTVAGGPLEPDTQYF. The sequenced CDR3 bases are TGCGCCAGCAGCACCGTAGCGGGAGGGCCCCTTGAGCCAGATACG. The rearrangement joins TRBV10-2 to TRBJ2-3, with 11 bases aligning to TRBD2. The sequenced fragment ends 3 residues before the CDR3 boundary, so the rest is inferred from the germline J gene. The CDR3 is 18 amino acids. Germline CDR1 is WSHSY and CDR2 is SAAADI. Trimming cost V 6 bases and J 4 bases; bases outside gene matches: 15.

The table lists this clone with many counts. The missing CDR3 end, 3 residues past where the read stops, is filled in from the germline J gene. This rearrangement joins TRBV2 to TRBJ2-7; D may be TRBD1 (5 bases). This CDR3 has 13 amino acids. Deletions cut 6 bases from V and 2 bases from J, with 11 bases between. The germline V gene has CDR1 SNHLY and CDR2 FYNNEI. The CDR3 sequence: CASSKGAAYEQYF. Partial CDR3 DNA: TGTGCCAGCAGCAAAGGGGCAGCCTACGAG.

This clone was counted ten times or more. From the germline J gene comes the end of the CDR3, since the read stops 3 residues before it. The rearrangement uses TRBV6-2 or TRBV6-3 and TRBJ2-4, with D perhaps matching TRBD1 (6 bases). Germline V gives CDR1 MNHEY, CDR2 SVGEGT. The CDR3 totals 12 residues. The CDR3 loop is CASSYGQHFQYF. CDR3 bases read: TGTGCCAGCAGTTACGGACAGCATTTT.

This clone was seen ten or more times. Sequencing ends 3 residues short of the CDR3 end; the germline J gene provides the rest. The genes are TRBV5-8 and TRBJ2-7, with D possibly being TRBD1 (5 bases). There are 14 residues in the CDR3. V was trimmed by 5 bases and J by 0 bases, leaving 12 bases between them. Germline V lookup: CDR1 SGHTS, CDR2 YDEGEE. Partial CDR3 DNA: TGTGCCAGCAGGTGGGGCGGAAGCTCCTACGAG. As protein: CASRWGGSSYE. The full CDR3 is CASRWGGSSYEQYF. The entire variable domain, with the rest obtained from reference TRBV5-8 and TRBJ2-7, is as follows: EAGVTQSPTHLIKTRGQQATLRCSPISGHTSVYWYQQALGLGLQFLLWYDEGEERNRGNFPPRFSGRQFPNYSSELNVNALELEDSALYLCASRWGGSSYEQYFGPGTRLTVT.

This clone was recorded many times. The read terminates 3 residues before the CDR3 end, so the remaining end is supplied by the germline J gene. V is TRBV11-2 and J is TRBJ1-6, with a tentative D call TRBD1 (5 bases). Per germline, CDR1 SGHAT and CDR2 FQNNGV. The CDR3 is 15 amino acids. The V gene lost 4 bases and the J gene lost 6 bases, with 13 bases spanning the gap. CDR3 bases read: TGTGCCAGCAGCTACACTGGCGGGGGTAATTCACCC. The encoded protein is CASSYTGGGNSP. The whole CDR3 sequence reads CASSYTGGGNSPLHF.

The table lists this clone with many counts. The read gets to within 3 residues of the CDR3 end, and the germline J gene fills in the rest. V gene TRBV5-6 combines with J gene TRBJ2-7; the D gene is possibly TRBD1 (8 bases). The CDR3 has 15 residues. Trimming removed 4 bases at V and 4 bases at J, with 18 bases between. Germline V gene lookup returns CDR1 SGHDT and CDR2 YYEEEE. This CDR3 reads CASSHWTGRVYEQYF. CDR3 DNA (partial): TGTGCCAGCAGCCACTGGACAGGGAGGGTTTACGAG.

This clone came up many times. The observed sequence ends 3 residues before the CDR3 terminus, with the missing tail filled in from the germline J gene. The chain combines TRBV7-9 with TRBJ2-1; D call uncertain. The V end was cut by 4 bases, the J end by 5 bases, with 12 bases between. CDR1 SEHNR and CDR2 FQNEAQ come from the germline V gene (reference sequence). The CDR3 sequence is 14 residues long. The CDR3 loop is CASSSIEQDNEQFF. The part of the CDR3 DNA that was read is TGTGCCAGCAGCTCCATTGAGCAAGACAATGAG.

This clone has at least ten counts. CDR3 protein: CASIQDRGAGYTF. The CDR3 bases that were read are TGTGCCAGCATCCAAGACAGGGGGGCTGGC. The V gene is TRBV7-9, the J gene TRBJ1-2, with 9 bases matching TRBD1. The missing CDR3 end, 3 residues past where the read stops, is filled in from the germline J gene. Trimming removed 7 bases from V and 7 bases from J; junction bases left unmatched: 7. Germline CDR1 is SEHNR and CDR2 is FQNEAQ (reference sequence). CDR3 length: 13 amino acids.

This clone was observed many times. The missing CDR3 end, 3 residues past where the read stops, is filled in from the germline J gene. V usage is TRBV5-6 and J usage is TRBJ1-1; the D gene is possibly TRBD1 (5 bases). V shed 4 bases and J shed 5 bases, with 9 bases lying between them. This CDR3 has 12 amino acids. The germline gives CDR1 SGHDT, CDR2 YYEEEE. The CDR3 sequence: CASSDGGTEAFF. The covered CDR3 bases are TGTGCCAGCAGCGACGGGGGAACTGAA. The variable domain in full, with the rest retrieved from reference TRBV5-6 and TRBJ1-1, is DAGVTQSPTHLIKTRGQQVTLRCSPKSGHDTVSWYQQALGQGPQFIFQYYEEEERQRGNFPDRFSGHQFPNYSSELNVNALLLGDSALYLCASSDGGTEAFFGQGTRLTVV.

This clone was found many times. Partial CDR3 DNA: TGTGCCAGCAGCACACCAGGGGCCACTGAA. Translation: CASSTPGATE. The entire CDR3 is CASSTPGATEAFF. The V and J genes are TRBV3-1 (or the pseudogene TRBV3-2) and TRBJ1-1; a weak D match, TRBD1 (6 bases). The CDR3 goes on 3 residues after the read ends, and that part is filled in from the germline J gene. V was cut by 5 bases and J by 4 bases, with 11 bases left in between. There are 13 residues in the CDR3. The germline gives CDR1 LGHDT, CDR2 YNNKEL (reference sequence).

Many counts were recorded for this clone. Coverage ceases 3 residues before the CDR3 finishes, and the germline J gene fills in the end. This chain links TRBV28 with TRBJ1-5; a possible D gene is TRBD1 (5 bases). The V end lost 5 bases, the J end lost 6 bases, and 17 bases lay between the germline ends. Germline-derived CDR1 and CDR2 are MDHEN and SYDVKM. The CDR3 covers 15 residues. CDR3 DNA (partial): TGTGCCAGCAGTGGGGGGGTGGGGGTAGGTCAGCCC. Protein sequence: CASSGGVGVGQP. The CDR3 as a whole reads CASSGGVGVGQPQHF.

This clone has at least ten counts. The read finishes 3 residues shy of the CDR3 end, and the germline J gene is used to complete it. V and J are TRBV20-1 and TRBJ2-7; TRBD2 aligns across 7 bases. CDR3 size: 15 residues. Germline V gene sequence: CDR1 DFQATT, CDR2 SNEGSKA (reference sequence). The V and J ends lost 1 base and 3 bases, in that order; junction bases with no gene match: 9. The CDR3 sequence is CSARGITAGDYEQYF. The sequenced part of the CDR3 DNA is TGCAGTGCTAGAGGGATTACGGCGGGGGACTACGAG.

This clone came up many times. Read data end 3 residues before the CDR3 end; the end is taken from the germline J gene. The chain uses TRBV2 and TRBJ1-2, with 9 bases aligning to TRBD1. V trimming: 6 bases; J trimming: 2 bases; junction bases outside the gene matches: 1. Germline assignment: CDR1 SNHLY and CDR2 FYNNEI. The length of the CDR3 is 13 residues. The DNA read from the CDR3 is TGTGCCAGCAGCGGGACAGGGAACTATGGC. Its protein is CASSGTGNYG. The CDR3 reads in full as CASSGTGNYGYTF. Variable domain in full (rest from reference TRBV2 and TRBJ1-2): EPEVTQTPSHQVTQMGQEVILRCVPISNHLYFYWYRQILGQKVEFLVSFYNNEISEKSEIFDDQFSVERPDGSNFTLKIRSTKLEDSAMYFCASSGTGNYGYTFGSGTRLTVV.

In its sample, this clone was seen many times. The read is 3 residues too short to cover the CDR3 end, so that end is filled in from the germline J gene. The same CDR3 arises from other DNA sequences in this sample as well. The chain couples TRBV5-1 to TRBJ2-3; 9 nucleotides match TRBD2. Germline CDR1 reads SGHRS; CDR2 reads YFSETQ. The CDR3 totals 15 residues. Trimming took 6 bases from V and 1 from J; bases not matched to a gene: 6. Here the CDR3 reads CASTPSGVRTDTQYF. The covered CDR3 bases are TGCGCCAGCACCCCTAGCGGGGTCCGCACAGATACG. Together with reference TRBV5-1 and TRBJ2-3, the CDR3 gives the full variable domain: KAGVTQTPRYLIKTRGQQVTLSCSPISGHRSVSWYQQTPGQGLQFLFEYFSETQRNKGNFPGRFSGRQFSNSRSEMNVSTLELGDSALYLCASTPSGVRTDTQYFGPGTRLTVL.

Ten or more counts support this clone. The sequence runs out 3 residues before the end of the CDR3; the remainder is reconstructed from the germline J gene. The V gene is TRBV7-8, the J gene TRBJ2-5; D may be TRBD1 (6 bases). The CDR3 runs 14 residues. V was clipped by 2 bases and J by 3 bases, with 10 bases between them. CDR1 is SGHVS, CDR2 FQNEAQ, per germline. The CDR3 loop reads CASSLSTGKETQYF. The CDR3 DNA, read in part, is TGTGCCAGCAGCTTATCTACAGGGAAAGAGACC. Complete variable domain (other parts from reference TRBV7-8 and TRBJ2-5): GAGVSQSPRYKVAKRGQDVALRCDPISGHVSLFWYQQALGQGPEFLTYFQNEAQLDKSGLPSDRFFAERPEGSVSTLKIQRTQQEDSAVYLCASSLSTGKETQYFGPGTRLLVL.

This clone was counted many times. Coverage ceases 3 residues before the CDR3 finishes, and the germline J gene fills in the end. The chain couples TRBV4-1 to TRBJ2-7; possibly TRBD1 for D (6 bases). Germline assignment: CDR1 MGHRA and CDR2 YSYEKL. The V and J ends lost 1 base and 5 bases respectively, with 18 bases between them. CDR3 length: 16 amino acids. The CDR3 here is CASSQGVVGARNEQYF. CDR3 bases read: TGCGCCAGCAGCCAAGGGGTAGTGGGGGCGCGTAACGAG.

In its sample, this clone was seen many times. CDR3 residues: CSARELAAWTQYF. CDR3 bases read: TGCAGTGCTAGAGAACTAGCGGCTTGGACG. The chain couples TRBV20-1 to TRBJ2-3, with 8 bases lining up with TRBD2. The read comes to an end 3 residues before the CDR3 does, leaving the germline J gene to fill in the end. This CDR3 region has 13 residues. CDR1 and CDR2 from the germline V gene are DFQATT and SNEGSKA (reference sequence).

This clone came up many times. Partial CDR3 DNA: TGTGCCAGCAACGGAGGAAACAGTTTCACAGATACG. It specifies CASNGGNSFTDT. The complete CDR3 reads CASNGGNSFTDTQYF. V is TRBV28 and J is TRBJ2-3; D might be TRBD2 (5 bases). Read sequence stops 3 residues before the CDR3 end, and the germline J gene provides the missing end. Germline lookup yields CDR1 MDHEN and CDR2 SYDVKM. The CDR3 has 15 amino acids. The V end was cut by 7 bases, the J end by 2 bases, with 16 bases between.

Within the sample, this clone is medium-sized. The read terminates 3 residues before the CDR3 end, so the remaining end is supplied by the germline J gene. The chain couples TRBV7-3 to TRBJ2-5; TRBD1 is a possible D gene (6 bases). The germline V and J ends were trimmed by 2 bases and 2 bases, with 6 bases remaining between them. This CDR3 contains 13 residues. Germline loops: CDR1 SGHTA, CDR2 FQGTGA. CDR3 bases read: TGTGCCAGCAGCTTAGACAGGCAAGAGACC. Protein sequence: CASSLDRQET. The entire CDR3 protein is CASSLDRQETQYF.

This clone showed up many times. The read halts 3 residues ahead of the CDR3 end, with the missing end drawn from the germline J gene. The same CDR3 arises from other DNA sequences in this sample as well. J is TRBJ1-2 and V is TRBV20-1; D perhaps matches TRBD1 (5 bases). Germline CDR1 reads DFQATT; CDR2 reads SNEGSKA (reference sequence). V was cut by 1 base and J by 4 bases, with 10 bases left in between. CDR3 length: 13 amino acids. The covered CDR3 bases are TGCAGTGCTAGAGGGCAGGGTAGCTATGGC. Translation gives CSARGQGSYG. The full CDR3 protein reads CSARGQGSYGYTF.

This clone has a count of ten or more. The DNA ends 3 residues before the CDR3 does, and the rest of the CDR3 is filled in from the germline J gene. The chain combines TRBV15 with TRBJ2-3; TRBD2 matches at 7 bases. Germline V lookup: CDR1 LNHNV, CDR2 YYDKDF (reference sequence). CDR3 length: 17 amino acids. With 1 base clipped from V and 2 bases from J, the junction kept 9 bases outside the gene matches. The CDR3 loop is CATSRVSLAGFTDTQYF. The sequenced part of the CDR3 DNA is TGTGCCACCAGCAGAGTGTCTTTAGCGGGCTTCACAGATACG.

This clone was counted many times. The sequenced fragment ends 3 residues before the CDR3 boundary, so the rest is inferred from the germline J gene. The chain carries TRBV5-4 and TRBJ2-6; TRBD1 matches 10 bases. Trimming removed 7 bases from V and 3 bases from J; junction bases left unmatched: 7. CDR3 length equals 16 residues. Germline-derived CDR1 and CDR2 are SGHNT and YYREEE (reference sequence). The covered CDR3 bases are TGTGCCAGCTTCGGACAGGGGGGTAGTGGGGCCAACGTC. This encodes CASFGQGGSGANV. Given in full, the CDR3 is CASFGQGGSGANVLTF. Drawing the rest from reference TRBV5-4 and TRBJ2-6, the complete variable domain is ETGVTQSPTHLIKTRGQQVTLRCSSQSGHNTVSWYQQALGQGPQFIFQYYREEENGRGNFPPRFSGLQFPNYSSELNVNALELDDSALYLCASFGQGGSGANVLTFGAGSRLTVL.

This clone was observed many times. The CDR3 end lies 3 residues beyond the end of the read and is filled in from the germline J gene. The genes are TRBV6-2 or TRBV6-3 and TRBJ1-1, with 7 bases identical to TRBD1. The V gene end was trimmed by 2 bases and the J gene end by 1 base; junction bases not matched to a gene: 4. The CDR3 sequence is 15 residues long. The germline V gene has CDR1 MNHEY and CDR2 SVGEGT. The CDR3 spells CASSYDREGNTEAFF. The sequenced CDR3 bases are TGTGCCAGCAGTTACGACAGGGAGGGGAACACTGAA.

This clone was seen many times. The read terminates 3 residues before the CDR3 end, so the remaining end is supplied by the germline J gene. The chain has TRBV19 and TRBJ1-3; the match to TRBD1 covers 10 bases. The germline gives CDR1 LNHDA, CDR2 SQIVND (reference sequence). The CDR3 consists of 17 residues. V gave up 5 bases and J gave up 0 bases; unmatched junction bases: 7. CDR3 DNA (partial): TGTGCCAGTAGTCACCGGACAGGGGGAGGCTCTGGAAACACC. It encodes CASSHRTGGGSGNT. The complete CDR3 protein is CASSHRTGGGSGNTIYF.

In this sample, this clone turned up many times. The CDR3 is cut off 3 residues early in the read; its end comes from the germline J gene. This chain joins TRBV5-4 and TRBJ2-3, with 13 bases that match TRBD2. Germline CDR1 SGHNT, CDR2 YYREEE (reference sequence). CDR3 length equals 15 residues. Trimming cost V 2 bases and J 4 bases; bases outside gene matches: 1. Partial CDR3 DNA: TGTGCCAGCAGCTTTACTAGCGGGGGGGCAGATACG. Its translation is CASSFTSGGADT. The whole CDR3 sequence is CASSFTSGGADTQYF.

This clone has at least ten counts. Sequence at one end of the junction differs from germline and may be a read error. The read terminates 3 residues before the CDR3 end, so the remaining end is supplied by the germline J gene. The J gene is TRBJ1-5, the V gene TRBV4-2, with D unclear. From germline, CDR1 is LGHNA and CDR2 YNFKEQ. The CDR3 contains 14 residues. This CDR3 is CASSQAYSNQPQHF. Partial CDR3 DNA: TGCGCCAGCAGCCAGGCTTATAGCAATCAGCCC.

This clone appeared a few times. The CDR3 bases that were read are TGTGCCAGCAGTGAGGGCCAGGGACTCAGACCC. Amino acids: CASSEGQGLRP. The complete CDR3 protein is CASSEGQGLRPQHF. The chain links TRBV2 to TRBJ1-5; weak D call: TRBD1 (5 bases). The read ends 3 residues early relative to the CDR3; the germline J gene fills the gap. This CDR3 comprises 14 residues. Germline values: CDR1 SNHLY, CDR2 FYNNEI.